Listed here are 16 T cell receptor beta chains from one sample, sequenced in a study of blood T cells in healthy people across ages. Then a second PCR, running roughly 7 to 11 cycles, was carried out with a sample-barcoded 5' primer and a J-beta primer mix. TCRdb redid the calling of the 5' RACE reads with MiXCR, one entry per CDR3 protein. The top ten clones hold around 16% of a sample with 870,000 or so distinct CDR3 sequences, 25% to 35% of them seen once. The sample comprised blood. The receptors here all came from a woman older than 75 in good health.

This clonotype was seen ten or more times. The chain has TRBV3-1 and TRBJ2-7, with D perhaps matching TRBD1 (6 bases). The V gene's germline CDR1 is LGHDT and CDR2 YNNKEL (reference sequence). The CDR3 is 14 amino acids. Trimming took 6 bases from V and 0 from J, leaving 12 bases between them. CDR3 coding DNA: TGTGCCAGCAGTCGACAGGCGAGCTCCTACGAGCAGTACTTC. It encodes CASSRQASSYEQYF.

This clonotype came up a few times. The chain recombines TRBV7-2 with TRBJ1-2, with D perhaps matching TRBD1 (6 bases). Germline values: CDR1 SGHTA, CDR2 FQGNSA. This CDR3 has 15 amino acids. Trimming pared 0 bases from V and 8 bases from J, leaving 16 bases between. The CDR3 DNA reads as TGTGCCAGCAGCTTAGCCGGAAGGGGGGAAGAGGGCTACACCTTC. Translated: CASSLAGRGEEGYTF.

This chain uses TRBV12-3 or TRBV12-4 with TRBJ1-4; D uncertain. The CDR3 loop spans 13 amino acids. Trimming removed 2 bases at V and 8 bases at J, with 9 bases between. CDR3 sequence: CASSLPQAEKLFF. CDR3 bases: TGTGCCAGCAGTTTACCGCAGGCGGAAAAACTGTTTTTT.

Regarding this clonotype: This may be a read error: a much more frequent sequence differs by one nucleotide. J is TRBJ2-1 and V is TRBV7-2; 8 bases are a match to TRBD1. The CDR3 consists of 15 residues. Germline CDR1 SGHTA, CDR2 FQGNSA. Losses at the gene ends were 5 bases for V and 4 bases for J; bases not matched to a gene: 7. Written as DNA, the CDR3 is TGTGCCAGCAGCATCAGGACAGGGCGGTACAATGAGCAGTTCTTC. This codes for CASSIRTGRYNEQFF.

The sample holds a few counts of this clonotype. The chain carries TRBV3-1 and TRBJ2-3, with 8 positions matching TRBD1. With V trimmed by 0 bases and J by 4 bases, 9 bases remained unmatched. Germline V gene sequence: CDR1 LGHDT, CDR2 YNNKEL (reference sequence). The length of the CDR3 is 17 residues. CDR3 in amino acids: CASSQDLGRGQADTQYF. In nucleotides, the CDR3 is TGTGCCAGCAGCCAAGATCTAGGCAGGGGGCAGGCAGATACGCAGTATTTT.

The table lists this clonotype with many counts. This chain joins TRBV12-3 or TRBV12-4 and TRBJ2-7, with unresolved D. Trimming removed 6 bases at V and 5 bases at J, with 11 bases between. The CDR3 covers 12 residues. The CDR3 loop is CASRYIGDEQYF. The CDR3 DNA reads as TGTGCCAGCAGGTATATTGGAGACGAGCAGTACTTC.

This clonotype was found once. This may come from a read error, since a much larger clone is one base off. The V call is TRBV20-1, the J call TRBJ1-6; TRBD1 matches at 10 bases. The germline V gene has CDR1 DFQATT and CDR2 SNEGSKA (reference sequence). The CDR3 extends over 15 amino acids. The DNA for the CDR3 is TGCAGTGCTACCTTCGGACAGGGGGGACAGTCACCCCCCCACTTT. Translating it yields CSATFGQGGQSPPHF.

The V and J genes are TRBV5-5 and TRBJ2-7; no clear D gene. CDR3 length equals 15 residues. V lost 2 bases and J 1 base, leaving 13 bases between the germline ends. Germline CDR1 is SGHKS and CDR2 is YYEKEE (reference sequence). The CDR3 sequence is CASSLALVRSYEQYF. CDR3 nucleotides: TGTGCCAGCAGCTTAGCTCTAGTGAGGTCCTACGAGCAGTACTTC.

This clonotype was observed many times. The V and J genes are TRBV6-6 and TRBJ2-3; weak D call: TRBD2 (5 bases). V lost 4 bases to trimming and J lost 0 bases, with 17 bases between them. Germline assignment: CDR1 MNHNY and CDR2 SVGAGI (reference sequence). The CDR3 contains 17 residues. The CDR3 loop reads CASSSFRTPASTDTQYF. The DNA for the CDR3 is TGTGCCAGCAGTTCCTTTAGGACTCCCGCCAGCACAGATACGCAGTATTTT.

The V call is TRBV2, the J call TRBJ2-5; D possibly corresponds to TRBD2 (5 bases). This CDR3 region has 16 residues. Germline CDR1 and CDR2: SNHLY and FYNNEI. Trimming pared 2 bases from V and 2 bases from J, leaving 15 bases between. CDR3 sequence reads: CASSEFSGKGQETQYF. Here the CDR3 DNA reads TGTGCCAGCAGTGAATTCTCGGGAAAGGGTCAAGAGACCCAGTACTTC.

The V call is TRBV30, the J call TRBJ1-2, with TRBD1 as a possible D gene (5 bases). Germline CDR1 is GTSNPN and CDR2 is SVGIG (reference sequence). The V end lost 2 bases, the J end lost 4 bases, and 8 bases lay between the germline ends. The CDR3 sequence is 12 residues long. Here the CDR3 reads CAWSSQGYGYTF. The CDR3 DNA follows: TGTGCCTGGAGTAGTCAGGGCTATGGCTACACCTTC.

This clonotype was observed many times. V and J are TRBV20-1 and TRBJ2-4; TRBD1 matches at 7 bases. Germline lookup yields CDR1 DFQATT and CDR2 SNEGSKA (reference sequence). This CDR3 comprises 15 residues. Germline trimming cut 2 bases from V and 10 bases from J; bases unmatched to any gene: 14. The CDR3 DNA reads TGCAGTGCTAGACCCTCCGGGATACAGGGGATAATTCAGTACTTC. Translating gives CSARPSGIQGIIQYF.

This clonotype was detected a few times. The chain couples TRBV13 to TRBJ2-1; D not resolved. There are 14 residues in the CDR3. The V gene lost 6 bases and the J gene lost 4 bases, with 13 bases spanning the gap. Germline V gene data show CDR1 as PRHDT and CDR2 as FYEKMQ (reference sequence). Here the CDR3 DNA reads TGTGCCAGCAGGGCCCCGGGTGCATACAATGAGCAGTTCTTC. Its protein is CASRAPGAYNEQFF.

The table lists this clonotype with a count of one. The chain employs TRBV7-9 and TRBJ2-5, with D perhaps TRBD1 (6 bases). The J call may be in error: the DNA end matches TRBJ2-7 better. Germline lookup yields CDR1 SEHNR and CDR2 FQNEAQ (reference sequence). This CDR3 region has 13 residues. This chain's CDR3 is CASSSTGYSEQYF. For the CDR3, the DNA is TGTGCCAGCAGCTCCACAGGGTACTCCGAGCAGTACTTC.

Notes on this clonotype: Since a much larger clone is just one base distant, this may be a read error. The CDR3 loop is CSARGEAGAYNEQYF. DNA for the CDR3: TGCAGTGCTAGAGGGGAAGCGGGGGCCTACAATGAGCAGTACTTC. This chain uses TRBV20-1 with TRBJ2-1; 8 bases match TRBD2. The J call may be faulty, since TRBJ2-7 better matches the DNA end. The CDR3 is made up of 15 amino acids. Germline CDR1 and CDR2: DFQATT and SNEGSKA (reference sequence).

The table lists this clonotype with many counts. The rearrangement uses TRBV7-9 and TRBJ1-6; TRBD1 matches 9 bases. CDR3 length: 14 residues. The V and J ends lost 5 bases and 5 bases, in that order; junction bases with no gene match: 1. The germline gives CDR1 SEHNR, CDR2 FQNEAQ (reference sequence). This chain's CDR3 is CASSRDRDNSPLHF. CDR3 DNA: TGTGCCAGCAGCCGGGACAGGGATAATTCACCCCTCCACTTT.